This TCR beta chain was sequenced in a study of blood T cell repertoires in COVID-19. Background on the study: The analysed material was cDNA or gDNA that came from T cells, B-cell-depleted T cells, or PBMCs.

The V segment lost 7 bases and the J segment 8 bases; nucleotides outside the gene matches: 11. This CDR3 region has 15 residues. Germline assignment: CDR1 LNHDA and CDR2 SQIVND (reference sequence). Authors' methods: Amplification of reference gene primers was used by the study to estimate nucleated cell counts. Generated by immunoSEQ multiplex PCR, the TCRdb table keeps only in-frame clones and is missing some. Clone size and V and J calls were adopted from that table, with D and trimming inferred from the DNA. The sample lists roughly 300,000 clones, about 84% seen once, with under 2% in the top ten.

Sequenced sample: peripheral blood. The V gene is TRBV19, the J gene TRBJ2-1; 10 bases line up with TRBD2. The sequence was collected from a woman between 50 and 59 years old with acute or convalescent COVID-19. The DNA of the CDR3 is TGTGCCAGTAAGGTGGCTAGCGGGAGTCACCATGAGCAGTTCTTC. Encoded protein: CASKVASGSHHEQFF.